This T cell receptor (beta chain) was retrieved from a study of human T cells and chemical hapten exposure. Overall study: Predominantly women, the patients had alopecia areata, totalis or universalis. Findings and limits, study-wide: The immune response of these alopecia patients might not match healthy individuals'.

Specified time point: patch test 2, 6 weeks after DPC sensitization. Treatment given: therapeutic diphenylcyclopropenone sensitization with weekly scalp DPC. The study drew its donors from alopecia patients who were 18 to 70 years old and suitable for DPC. Within the library, unique molecular identifiers were attached to each individual cDNA molecule. MiXCR, applied by TCRdb to the RACE reads, yields one record per CDR3 protein. In the table there are 70,000 to 90,000 distinct CDR3 sequences, roughly 10% of which are singletons. This clonotype has a handful of counts. Antigen: not known. V was clipped by 6 bases and J by 1 base; unmatched bases: 11. The CDR3 has 16 amino acids. Germline CDR1 MNHNS, CDR2 SASEGT.

The TCR originated in a woman aged 50 to 60 with alopecia areata. Some clones in this sample may be carry-over from other donors' samples. The rearrangement links TRBV6-1 to TRBJ2-7, with TRBD2 matching over 8 bases. The sequencing here drew on whole blood, taken in connection with sensitization to the hapten diphenylcyclopropenone (DPC). This CDR3 reads CASRGLAGEASYEQYF. In DNA form, the CDR3 reads TGTGCCAGCAGGGGCCTAGCGGGTGAAGCGTCCTACGAGCAGTACTTC.